Reported below is one TCR beta chain. Its antigen is still unknown. CDR1 and CDR2 (germline): MGHRA, YSYEKL. J was trimmed by 3 bases and V by 0 bases; bases with no gene match: 9. This CDR3 has 17 residues. This sample was included in a study of cytomegalovirus exposure and HLA in healthy donors. Method: immunoSEQ multiplex PCR; TCRdb's copy keeps in-frame clones and lacks some. This sample yields about 120,000 clones, of which around 85% are seen a single time; approximately 2% belongs to the top ten. Study-wide results and caveats: Reports described diagnosis of cytomegalovirus status by the classifier as highly specific and sensitive.

The chain uses TRBV4-1 and TRBJ1-2, with TRBD1 matching over 8 bases. The origin of this receptor is a woman younger than 45 in good health and CMV-seronegative. Sample: PBMCs. The DNA of the CDR3 is TGCGCCAGCAGCCAAGATAGGGGTACAGGGGGTTACTATGGCTACACCTTC. Translation: CASSQDRGTGGYYGYTF.